A single sample gave rise to the 15 T cell receptor beta chains below, sequenced in a study of cytotoxic CD8 clonotypes in ibrutinib-treated CLL. Assay used: immunoSEQ multiplex PCR; TCRdb lists only in-frame clones, some missing. The sample carries roughly 180,000 clones, around 80% recorded once. The sample consisted of PBMCs, taken after 24 months of ibrutinib treatment. All receptors come from a human donor with chronic lymphocytic leukemia.

The J gene is TRBJ1-5, the V gene TRBV19, with D unresolved. Germline lookup yields CDR1 LNHDA and CDR2 SQIVND (reference sequence). There are 15 residues in the CDR3. V shed 4 bases and J shed 4 bases, with 14 bases lying between them. The CDR3 region is CASSKEELRNQPQHF. For the CDR3, the DNA is TGTGCCAGTAGTAAAGAAGAGCTTAGGAATCAGCCCCAGCATTTT.

In this sample, this clone turned up once. The V gene is TRBV27, the J gene TRBJ1-5; TRBD1 matches at 10 bases. The CDR3 length is 16 residues. Germline CDR1 and CDR2: MNHEY and SMNVEV (reference sequence). With 6 bases clipped from V and 4 bases from J, the junction kept 9 bases outside the gene matches. The CDR3 loop reads CASSPGQGRLNQPQHF. CDR3 DNA: TGTGCCAGCAGCCCGGGACAGGGGCGTTTAAATCAGCCCCAGCATTTT.

This clone has only a few counts. The chain links TRBV6-1 to TRBJ1-1, with D maybe TRBD1 (5 bases). This CDR3 comprises 12 residues. V dropped 10 bases and J dropped 0 bases, with 9 bases sitting between them. Germline CDR1 MNHNS, CDR2 SASEGT. CDR3 amino acids: CAIRAMNTEAFF. For the CDR3, the DNA is TGTGCCATCAGGGCAATGAACACTGAAGCTTTCTTT.

This clone was detected only once. The chain joins TRBV7-8 to TRBJ1-4; the D is unclear. Germline values: CDR1 SGHVS, CDR2 FQNEAQ. CDR3 length equals 18 residues. V dropped 1 base and J dropped 4 bases, with 19 bases sitting between them. The CDR3 region has the DNA TGTGCCAGCAGCTTAGAATGGGCGCGGAACAGATTTAATGAAAAACTGTTTTTT. As protein: CASSLEWARNRFNEKLFF.

This clone turned up a few times. The rearrangement joins TRBV7-3 to TRBJ2-7, with D maybe TRBD2 (6 bases). CDR1 is SGHTA, CDR2 FQGTGA, per germline. V gave up 4 bases and J gave up 0 bases, with 10 bases separating them. The CDR3 has 14 residues. CDR3 nucleotide sequence: TGTGCCAGCAGCTCCCCGGGAGTCTCCTACGAGCAGTACTTC. The encoded protein is CASSSPGVSYEQYF.

This chain uses TRBV30 with TRBJ2-3; 10 bases are a match to TRBD2. V gave up 4 bases and J gave up 3 bases; unmatched junction bases: 4. Germline assignment: CDR1 GTSNPN and CDR2 SVGIG (reference sequence). This CDR3 spans 14 amino acids. As DNA, the CDR3 is TGTGCCTGGATATCTAGCGGGAGAACAGATACGCAGTATTTT. It specifies CAWISSGRTDTQYF.

The gene calls are TRBV7-9 and TRBJ2-3, with 9 bases matching TRBD1. The CDR3 is 16 amino acids. Germline V gene lookup returns CDR1 SEHNR and CDR2 FQNEAQ (reference sequence). Trimming removed 6 bases from V and 2 bases from J; junction bases left unmatched: 9. CDR3 amino acids: CASRNSGTGNTDTQYF. In DNA, the CDR3 is TGTGCCAGCAGAAATTCCGGGACAGGGAACACAGATACGCAGTATTTT.

V and J are TRBV10-2 and TRBJ2-1; D is unclear. CDR3 length: 11 residues. Per germline, CDR1 WSHSY and CDR2 SAAADI. Trimming pared 6 bases from V and 8 bases from J, leaving 8 bases between. CDR3: CASSSSDEQFF. CDR3 nucleotide sequence: TGCGCCAGCAGCTCGAGCGATGAGCAGTTCTTC.

The chain employs TRBV28 and TRBJ1-4, with D perhaps TRBD1 (6 bases). The germline gives CDR1 MDHEN, CDR2 SYDVKM. The CDR3 has 12 amino acids. V dropped 8 bases and J dropped 3 bases, with 7 bases sitting between them. CDR3 sequence: CASQGSNEKLFF. The CDR3 DNA reads as TGTGCCAGCCAGGGGTCTAATGAAAAACTGTTTTTT.

The chain employs TRBV7-8 and TRBJ2-5; the match to TRBD2 covers 10 bases. Germline CDR1 is SGHVS and CDR2 is FQNEAQ. The CDR3 covers 16 residues. J lost 5 bases, V lost 5 bases, and 11 bases had no gene match. CDR3 nucleotide sequence: TGTGCCAGCAGCCCGACGAGCGGGGGGGCCTGGGAGACCCAGTACTTC. This translates into CASSPTSGGAWETQYF.

The V call is TRBV5-8, the J call TRBJ1-1; D ambiguous. The CDR3 is 12 amino acids. CDR1 SGHTS and CDR2 YDEGEE come from the germline V gene. Trimming stripped 4 bases from V and 11 bases from J, with 15 bases between. CDR3 residues: CASSETFISAFF. DNA of the CDR3: TGTGCCAGCAGCGAGACTTTTATCAGCGCTTTCTTT.

The J gene is TRBJ1-2, the V gene TRBV18, with a tentative D call TRBD1 (6 bases). Germline V gene lookup returns CDR1 KGHSH and CDR2 LQKENI. Trimming left V 6 bases short and J 2 bases short, with 13 bases between. The CDR3 extends over 14 amino acids. The CDR3 region has the DNA TGTGCCAGCTCCCAAGCTAGGGGGAACTATGGCTACACCTTC. Its translation is CASSQARGNYGYTF.

The chain joins TRBV7-6 to TRBJ1-3; 7 positions agree with TRBD1. Germline CDR1 SGHVS, CDR2 FNYEAQ. The CDR3 runs to 18 residues. With V trimmed by 0 bases and J by 0 bases, 8 bases remained unmatched. The CDR3 sequence is CASSLAPTRTGSGNTIYF. The CDR3 DNA reads as TGTGCCAGCAGCTTAGCCCCTACTCGGACAGGCTCTGGAAACACCATATATTTT. The full variable domain, in which reference TRBV7-6 and TRBJ1-3 provide the parts outside the CDR3, is GAGVSQSPRYKVTKRGQDVALRCDPISGHVSLYWYRQALGQGPEFLTYFNYEAQQDKSGLPNDRFSAERPEGSISTLTIQRTEQRDSAMYRCASSLAPTRTGSGNTIYFGEGSWLTVV.

This clone was counted only a few times. The CDR3, as DNA: TGTGCCTGGAGTGAGGGACAGGGAAGCACAGATACGCAGTATTTT. Translation gives CAWSEGQGSTDTQYF. The rearrangement joins TRBV30 to TRBJ2-3; 9 bases align to TRBD1. Germline V lookup: CDR1 GTSNPN, CDR2 SVGIG (reference sequence). The CDR3 is 15 residues long. With 1 base clipped from V and 0 bases from J, the junction kept 2 bases outside the gene matches. Supplemented by reference TRBV30 and TRBJ2-3, the full variable domain reads SQTIHQWPATLVQPVGSPLSLECTVEGTSNPNLYWYRQAAGRGLQLLFYSVGIGQISSEVPQNLSASRPQDRQFILSSKKLLLSDSGFYLCAWSEGQGSTDTQYFGPGTRLTVL.

The chain couples TRBV2 to TRBJ2-2; TRBD1 aligns across 9 bases. Germline V gene sequence: CDR1 SNHLY, CDR2 FYNNEI. CDR3 length equals 15 residues. The V and J ends lost 3 bases and 4 bases, in that order; junction bases with no gene match: 3. The CDR3 nucleotides read TGTGCCAGCAGTGATGAGACAGGGGGCACCGGGGAGCTGTTTTTT. This codes for CASSDETGGTGELFF.